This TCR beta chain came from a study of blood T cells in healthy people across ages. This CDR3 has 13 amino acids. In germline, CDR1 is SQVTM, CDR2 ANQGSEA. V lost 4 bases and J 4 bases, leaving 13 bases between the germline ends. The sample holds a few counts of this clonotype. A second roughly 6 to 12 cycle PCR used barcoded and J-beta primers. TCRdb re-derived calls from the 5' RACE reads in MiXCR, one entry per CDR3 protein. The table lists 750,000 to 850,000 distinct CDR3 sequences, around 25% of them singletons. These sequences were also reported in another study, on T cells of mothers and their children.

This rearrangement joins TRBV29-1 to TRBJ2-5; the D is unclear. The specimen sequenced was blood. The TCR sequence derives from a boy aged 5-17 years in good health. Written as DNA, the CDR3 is TGCAGCGTTGTAGGCAGGTTGAGAGAGACCCAGTACTTC. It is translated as CSVVGRLRETQYF. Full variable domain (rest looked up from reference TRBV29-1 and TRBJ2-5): SAVISQKPSRDICQRGTSLTIQCQVDSQVTMMFWYRQQPGQSLTLIATANQGSEATYESGFVIDKFPISRPNLTFSTLTVSNMSPEDSSIYLCSVVGRLRETQYFGPGTRLLVL.